This T cell receptor (beta chain) appears in the sequencing data of a study of blood T cell repertoires in COVID-19. Sequencing used immunoSEQ multiplex PCR; TCRdb keeps in-frame clones, though not all of them. The sample lists roughly 160,000 clones, 75% to 90% occurring once. The CDR3 has 14 residues. Germline assignment: CDR1 MGHRA and CDR2 YSYEKL. V lost 1 base and J lost 5, with 11 bases in between. Sequencing used PBMCs or T cells enriched from blood (not recorded which). This TCR was recovered from a woman in her sixties or seventies who had recovered from COVID-19. The rearrangement links TRBV4-1 to TRBJ1-2; no clear D gene. DNA for the CDR3: TGCGCCAGCAGCCAAGGGAGAGAACCGTATGGCTACACCTTC. The encoded protein is CASSQGREPYGYTF.